A single sample gave rise to the 28 T cell receptor beta chains below, sequenced in a study of cytomegalovirus exposure and HLA in healthy donors. The study ran its PCR with 60 Vbeta and 13 Jbeta primers. The assay was immunoSEQ multiplex PCR, and TCRdb's table has in-frame clones only and misses some. The data hold some 90,000 clones, with 65% to 85% observed a single time. The sequenced sample was PBMCs. Receptor source: a man in his forties or fifties in good health and CMV-seronegative.

The CDR3 loop reads CASSFFGSGGEQYF. The CDR3 DNA sequence: TGTGCCAGCAGTTTTTTCGGGAGCGGAGGCGAGCAGTACTTC. This chain connects TRBV28 to TRBJ2-7; weak D call: TRBD2 (6 bases). Germline V gives CDR1 MDHEN, CDR2 SYDVKM. The CDR3 extends over 14 amino acids. V lost 3 bases, J lost 6 bases, and 15 bases lay in between.

This clone has a handful of counts. The chain recombines TRBV5-1 with TRBJ2-7; TRBD2 agrees at 11 bases. V shed 5 bases and J 5 bases; nucleotides not matched to a gene: 9. Germline V CDR1 and CDR2: SGHRS, YFSETQ. The CDR3 contains 15 residues. DNA of the CDR3: TGCGCCAGCAGTCGGCTAGCGGGAGGACTGAACGAGCAGTACTTC. This gives the protein CASSRLAGGLNEQYF.

V is TRBV14 and J is TRBJ1-1, with 7 nucleotides matching TRBD1. This CDR3 contains 14 residues. Germline V gene data show CDR1 as SGHDN and CDR2 as FVKESK. V shed 7 bases, J shed 0 bases, and the junction held 5 bases outside the gene matches. CDR3 residues: CASTGQSMNTEAFF. In DNA form, the CDR3 reads TGTGCCAGCACGGGACAGTCCATGAACACTGAAGCTTTCTTT.

This chain links TRBV7-3 with TRBJ1-5; D gene ambiguous. This CDR3 is built from 13 residues. The ends were cut back, 8 bases at V and 4 bases at J, with 12 bases in the middle. The germline V gene has CDR1 SGHTA and CDR2 FQGTGA. CDR3 region: CASRCRINQPQHF. The CDR3 nucleotides are TGTGCCAGCCGCTGCAGGATTAATCAGCCCCAGCATTTT.

The chain carries TRBV4-2 and TRBJ1-1; 9 bases are a match to TRBD1. This CDR3 is built from 19 residues. V shed 2 bases and J 3 bases; nucleotides not matched to a gene: 16. Germline V CDR1 and CDR2: LGHNA, YNFKEQ. CDR3 protein: CASSQLRQGDPRRDTEAFF. The CDR3 nucleotides are TGTGCCAGCAGCCAACTGCGACAGGGGGACCCTCGGAGGGACACTGAAGCTTTCTTT.

The chain links TRBV7-9 to TRBJ2-6; D is possibly TRBD1 (6 bases). The ends were cut back, 5 bases at V and 0 bases at J, with 8 bases in the middle. This CDR3 has 15 amino acids. Germline V gene lookup returns CDR1 SEHNR and CDR2 FQNEAQ (reference sequence). The CDR3 spells CASSTDSSGANVLTF. In DNA form, the CDR3 reads TGTGCCAGCAGCACGGACAGCTCTGGGGCCAACGTCCTGACTTTC.

This clone was found once. The chain uses TRBV5-4 and TRBJ2-1; 10 bases are a match to TRBD2. Looked up from germline, CDR1 is SGHNT and CDR2 is YYREEE (reference sequence). The CDR3 loop spans 18 amino acids. V lost 3 bases, J lost 0 bases, and 9 bases stayed unmatched. CDR3 in DNA: TGTGCCAGCAGCTCGAGGACTAGCGGAGCCCGCTCCTACAATGAGCAGTTCTTC. This gives the protein CASSSRTSGARSYNEQFF.

This clone was counted a single time. The CDR3 nucleotides are TGTGCCAGCAGACCCAGGGACAGGGGGTTCTTAGATACGCAGTATTTT. Protein: CASRPRDRGFLDTQYF. V is TRBV5-4 and J is TRBJ2-3; 11 bases are shared with TRBD1. Trimming at V came to 5 bases and at J to 5 bases, leaving 10 bases not matched to a gene. Germline V lookup: CDR1 SGHNT, CDR2 YYREEE (reference sequence). The CDR3 loop spans 16 amino acids.

This clone has a handful of counts. The chain couples TRBV5-6 to TRBJ2-7; 7 bases align to TRBD1. This CDR3 is 14 amino acids long. CDR1 and CDR2 from the germline V gene are SGHDT and YYEEEE. Unmatched junction bases numbered 9, after V lost 4 bases and J lost 5 bases. The CDR3 is CASSRLTGVHEQYF. The CDR3 DNA is TGTGCCAGCAGCCGGCTCACAGGGGTCCACGAGCAGTACTTC.

V gene TRBV28 combines with J gene TRBJ2-3; unclear D gene. Germline CDR1 is MDHEN and CDR2 is SYDVKM. This CDR3 has 12 residues. The V gene lost 6 bases and the J gene lost 5 bases, with 9 bases spanning the gap. As DNA, the CDR3 is TGTGCCAGCAGCCTGAGAAAAGATACGCAGTATTTT. This codes for CASSLRKDTQYF.

A remark on this clone: This likely comes from a read error, as the CDR3 has no conserved phenylalanine or tryptophan at its end. Because the CDR3's place on the DNA is in doubt, the DNA is left out and the CDR3 is given as listed by TCRdb. The rearrangement links TRBV7-9 to TRBJ2-4; the table gives TRBD2 as D, unverified against the DNA. Germline assignment: CDR1 SEHNR and CDR2 FQNEAQ (reference sequence). Both ends counted, the CDR3 spans 19 residues. CDR3: CASSLVLFTTKPRGKQGGL.

V usage is TRBV19 and J usage is TRBJ1-2; no clear D gene. The germline CDR1 and CDR2 sequences are LNHDA and SQIVND (reference sequence). V was clipped by 0 bases and J by 3 bases, with 20 bases between them. The CDR3 consists of 18 residues. The CDR3: CASSIDVASAAYDYGYTF. The CDR3, as DNA: TGTGCCAGTAGTATAGATGTTGCGTCCGCCGCCTATGACTATGGCTACACCTTC.

The count of this clone is one. V is TRBV7-9 and J is TRBJ2-2; the D is unclear. V was clipped by 2 bases and J by 6 bases, with 10 bases between them. This CDR3 has 14 amino acids. Germline-derived CDR1 and CDR2 are SEHNR and FQNEAQ (reference sequence). The CDR3 sequence is CASSLNPSPGELFF. The CDR3 DNA reads TGTGCCAGCAGCTTAAACCCTAGTCCCGGGGAGCTGTTTTTT.

The V call is TRBV2, the J call TRBJ1-1; 7 bases fit TRBD1. Germline CDR1 and CDR2: SNHLY and FYNNEI. The CDR3 runs to 15 residues. V trimming: 5 bases; J trimming: 4 bases; junction bases outside the gene matches: 10. As DNA, the CDR3 is TGTGCCAGCAGTCCACCGGGACAGAGAGGCACTGAAGCTTTCTTT. Its translation: CASSPPGQRGTEAFF.

V is TRBV27 and J is TRBJ2-3; possibly TRBD2 for D (6 bases). Trimming took 6 bases from V and 3 from J, leaving 16 bases between them. Per germline, CDR1 MNHEY and CDR2 SMNVEV (reference sequence). The length of the CDR3 is 15 residues. CDR3 residues: CASSLLLAGTDTQYF. The CDR3 DNA sequence: TGTGCCAGCAGCCTACTACTAGCCGGTACAGATACGCAGTATTTT.

The V gene is TRBV19, the J gene TRBJ1-2; 7 positions match TRBD1. CDR3 length: 15 residues. Germline CDR1 and CDR2: LNHDA and SQIVND (reference sequence). The J segment lost 8 bases and the V segment lost 6 bases, leaving 15 bases of the junction unmatched. The CDR3 nucleotides read TGTGCCAGTAGGCGACAGGGCGGTAAGGAGAGCGGCTACACCTTC. Protein sequence: CASRRQGGKESGYTF.

V usage is TRBV5-6 and J usage is TRBJ1-1, with a tentative D call TRBD1 (6 bases). The CDR3 consists of 14 residues. Germline lookup yields CDR1 SGHDT and CDR2 YYEEEE. The V end was cut by 4 bases, the J end by 2 bases, with 12 bases between. CDR3 in amino acids: CASSLLDRNTEAFF. The CDR3, as DNA: TGTGCCAGCAGCCTGCTGGACAGAAACACTGAAGCTTTCTTT.

The V call is TRBV2, the J call TRBJ2-3; D is undetermined. The V end lost 1 base, the J end lost 6 bases, and 8 bases lay between the germline ends. The length of the CDR3 is 13 residues. Germline V lookup: CDR1 SNHLY, CDR2 FYNNEI. CDR3 region: CASSEVPRDTQYF. CDR3 bases: TGTGCCAGCAGTGAAGTTCCCCGGGATACGCAGTATTTT.

The genes are TRBV5-4 and TRBJ1-3; D may be TRBD1 (6 bases). The CDR3 is 16 amino acids. V gave up 4 bases and J gave up 2 bases, with 16 bases separating them. Germline CDR1 SGHNT, CDR2 YYREEE (reference sequence). The CDR3 coding sequence is TGTGCCAGCAGCCCCCGGGGGGGGGCGGCTGGAAACACCATATATTTT. This encodes CASSPRGGAAGNTIYF.

This clone came up once. J is TRBJ2-1 and V is TRBV25-1; D perhaps matches TRBD1 (5 bases). Germline assignment: CDR1 MGHDK and CDR2 SYGVNS. Trimming pared 1 base from V and 6 bases from J, leaving 10 bases between. This CDR3 spans 14 amino acids. The CDR3 nucleotides are TGTGCCAGCAGTGAATCAGGGCCTTTCAATGAGCAGTTCTTC. Its translation is CASSESGPFNEQFF.

The rearrangement links TRBV7-9 to TRBJ2-7, with D possibly being TRBD1 (5 bases). CDR1 and CDR2 from the germline V gene are SEHNR and FQNEAQ (reference sequence). V was shortened by 4 bases and J by 2 bases, with 12 bases between the two germline ends. This CDR3 has 14 amino acids. CDR3 sequence reads: CASSSTTDPYEQYF. The CDR3 nucleotides are TGTGCCAGCAGCTCCACGACAGACCCCTACGAGCAGTACTTC.

The genes are TRBV9 and TRBJ1-1; D gene uncertain. This CDR3 is built from 12 residues. CDR1 SGDLS and CDR2 YYNGEE come from the germline V gene. Trimming removed 2 bases at V and 3 bases at J, with 5 bases between. The CDR3 region has the DNA TGTGCCAGCAGCGTCGGGGACACTGAAGCTTTCTTT. Protein product: CASSVGDTEAFF.

The chain employs TRBV9 and TRBJ2-5; 8 bases agree with TRBD1. Trimming at V came to 4 bases and at J to 4 bases, leaving 9 bases not matched to a gene. CDR1 and CDR2 from the germline V gene are SGDLS and YYNGEE. This CDR3 is built from 15 residues. The CDR3 sequence: CASSLSTGGRETQYF. The DNA for the CDR3 is TGTGCCAGCAGCCTCAGCACAGGGGGGCGAGAGACCCAGTACTTC. The variable domain in full, completed from reference TRBV9 and TRBJ2-5, reads DSGVTQTPKHLITATGQRVTLRCSPRSGDLSVYWYQQSLDQGLQFLIQYYNGEERAKGNILERFSAQQFPDLHSELNLSSLELGDSALYFCASSLSTGGRETQYFGPGTRLLVL.

This chain joins TRBV5-8 and TRBJ1-5; 10 nucleotides line up with TRBD1. This CDR3 has 15 amino acids. Germline V gene data show CDR1 as SGHTS and CDR2 as YDEGEE. The junction had 3 bases not matched to a gene; V was cut back by 2 bases and J by 4 bases. CDR3 in DNA: TGTGCCAGCAGCTTAGGGACAGGGGCAAATCAGCCCCAGCATTTT. It specifies CASSLGTGANQPQHF. Full variable domain (outside the CDR3, taken from reference TRBV5-8 and TRBJ1-5): EAGVTQSPTHLIKTRGQQATLRCSPISGHTSVYWYQQALGLGLQFLLWYDEGEERNRGNFPPRFSGRQFPNYSSELNVNALELEDSALYLCASSLGTGANQPQHFGDGTRLSIL.

This clone was seen once. This chain uses TRBV9 with TRBJ1-1; 10 positions agree with TRBD1. The CDR3 length is 19 residues. V was clipped by 0 bases and J by 0 bases; unmatched bases: 11. Germline lookup yields CDR1 SGDLS and CDR2 YYNGEE. CDR3 nucleotides: TGTGCCAGCAGCGTAGCACCTCCGGGGACAGGGGACCTGAACACTGAAGCTTTCTTT. It translates to CASSVAPPGTGDLNTEAFF. Based on the CDR3 plus reference TRBV9 and TRBJ1-1, the full variable domain is DSGVTQTPKHLITATGQRVTLRCSPRSGDLSVYWYQQSLDQGLQFLIQYYNGEERAKGNILERFSAQQFPDLHSELNLSSLELGDSALYFCASSVAPPGTGDLNTEAFFGQGTRLTVV.

The chain employs TRBV28 and TRBJ1-2, with TRBD1 as a possible D gene (6 bases). The CDR3 consists of 12 residues. Germline V gene lookup returns CDR1 MDHEN and CDR2 SYDVKM. V was shortened by 10 bases and J by 2 bases, with 11 bases between the two germline ends. The CDR3: CAIGGGNYGYTF. The CDR3 region has the DNA TGTGCCATCGGTGGGGGCAACTATGGCTACACCTTC.

The rearrangement uses TRBV28 and TRBJ2-3; D is possibly TRBD1 (5 bases). Trimming left V 6 bases short and J 0 bases short, with 13 bases between. The length of the CDR3 is 15 residues. CDR1 MDHEN and CDR2 SYDVKM come from the germline V gene. DNA of the CDR3: TGTGCCAGCAGACCAAAGGGGTATAGCACAGATACGCAGTATTTT. Translation: CASRPKGYSTDTQYF.

V and J are TRBV14 and TRBJ2-7; 8 bases agree with TRBD2. Germline lookup yields CDR1 SGHDN and CDR2 FVKESK. J lost 5 bases, V lost 4 bases, and 10 bases had no gene match. The CDR3 is 15 residues long. The CDR3 nucleotides read TGTGCCAGCAGCCCCGGACTAGCTAGTTTCCACGAGCAGTACTTC. It specifies CASSPGLASFHEQYF.